This T cell receptor (beta chain) emerged from a study of identical twins. The CDR3 is 16 amino acids. Trimming cost V 4 bases and J 6 bases; bases outside gene matches: 8. Germline lookup yields CDR1 SGHVS and CDR2 FQNEAQ. Many counts were recorded for this clonotype. Each donor was a healthy Caucasian. cDNA carried unique molecular identifiers, and a universal primer site was added by template switching. TCRdb passed the 5' RACE reads through MiXCR, listing each CDR3 protein once. The sample has fewer than 250,000 distinct CDR3 sequences, 5.5% to 7% seen once. The same sample was also used in a study of yellow fever vaccine responses in identical twins.

Sequenced material: memory (CD45RO+) T cells sorted from blood. The chain combines TRBV7-8 with TRBJ1-6, with 8 bases that match TRBD1. The source is a woman under 30 in good health. The CDR3 reads CASSSLGQGGNSPLHF. CDR3 sequence (DNA): TGTGCCAGCAGCTCCTTAGGACAGGGTGGTAATTCACCCCTCCACTTT.